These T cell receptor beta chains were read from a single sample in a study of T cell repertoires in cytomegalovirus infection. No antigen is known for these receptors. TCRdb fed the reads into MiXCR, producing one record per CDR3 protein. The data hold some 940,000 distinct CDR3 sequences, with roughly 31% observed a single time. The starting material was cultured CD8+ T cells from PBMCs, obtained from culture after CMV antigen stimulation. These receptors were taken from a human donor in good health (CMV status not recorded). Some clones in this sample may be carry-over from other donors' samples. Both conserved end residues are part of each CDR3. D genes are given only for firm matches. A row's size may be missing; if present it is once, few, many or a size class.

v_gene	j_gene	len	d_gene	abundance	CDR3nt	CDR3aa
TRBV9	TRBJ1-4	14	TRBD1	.	TGTGCCAGCAGCGTGAAACAGGGGGGAGAAAAACTGTTTTTT	CASSVKQGGEKLFF
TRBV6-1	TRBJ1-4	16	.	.	TGTGCCAGCAGTTATTATCGTGGATCCTCTAATGAAAAACTGTTTTTT	CASSYYRGSSNEKLFF
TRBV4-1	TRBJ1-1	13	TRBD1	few	TGCGCCAGCAGCCCGTTGCCGGGACAGGGGGCTTTCTTT	CASSPLPGQGAFF
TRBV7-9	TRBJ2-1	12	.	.	TGTGCCAGCAGCTTAGGCAGGTCCGAGCAGTTCTTC	CASSLGRSEQFF
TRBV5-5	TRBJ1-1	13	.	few	TGTGCCAGCAGCCCGACACTTTACACTGAAGCTTTCTTT	CASSPTLYTEAFF
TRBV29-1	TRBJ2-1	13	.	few	TGCAGCGTTGAGTGGGGGGCCTACAATGAGCAGTTCTTC	CSVEWGAYNEQFF
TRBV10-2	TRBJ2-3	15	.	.	TGCGCCAGCAGTAAGTGGGAAGCTAGCACAGATACGCAGTATTTT	CASSKWEASTDTQYF
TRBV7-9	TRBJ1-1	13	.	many	TGTGCCAGCAGCTTATCGGATGGCACTGAAGCTTTCTTT	CASSLSDGTEAFF
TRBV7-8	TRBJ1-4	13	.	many	TGTGCCAGCAGCTTAGCTGGGGGGGAAAAACTGTTTTTT	CASSLAGGEKLFF
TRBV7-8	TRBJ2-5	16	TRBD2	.	TGTGCCAGCAGCTTAGATAGTCTAGCGGGACAAGAGACCCAGTACTTC	CASSLDSLAGQETQYF
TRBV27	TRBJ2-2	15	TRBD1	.	TGTGCCAGCGCTGATGGACAGGCGAACACCGGGGAGCTGTTTTTT	CASADGQANTGELFF
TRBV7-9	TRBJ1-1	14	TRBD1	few	TGTGCCAGCAGCTTTTTGGAGGGGGCAACTGAAGCTTTCTTT	CASSFLEGATEAFF
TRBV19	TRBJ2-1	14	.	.	TGTGCCAGTAGTATTATAGTAAGGGCTAATGAGCAGTTCTTC	CASSIIVRANEQFF
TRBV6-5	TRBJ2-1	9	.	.	TGTGCCAGCATGGATGAGCAGTTCTTC	CASMDEQFF
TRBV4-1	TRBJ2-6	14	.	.	TGCGCCAGCAGCCAAGCAGTCGGGGCCAACGTCCTGACTTTC	CASSQAVGANVLTF
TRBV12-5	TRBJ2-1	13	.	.	TGTGCTAGTGCTGAAGGGGGGGACAATGAGCAGTTCTTC	CASAEGGDNEQFF
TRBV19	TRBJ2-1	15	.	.	TGTGCCAGTAGTATGCTCGGGGATCCCTACAATGAGCAGTTCTTC	CASSMLGDPYNEQFF
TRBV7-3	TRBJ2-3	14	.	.	TGTGCCAGCAGCTTAAGATCTCCTACAGATACGCAGTATTTT	CASSLRSPTDTQYF